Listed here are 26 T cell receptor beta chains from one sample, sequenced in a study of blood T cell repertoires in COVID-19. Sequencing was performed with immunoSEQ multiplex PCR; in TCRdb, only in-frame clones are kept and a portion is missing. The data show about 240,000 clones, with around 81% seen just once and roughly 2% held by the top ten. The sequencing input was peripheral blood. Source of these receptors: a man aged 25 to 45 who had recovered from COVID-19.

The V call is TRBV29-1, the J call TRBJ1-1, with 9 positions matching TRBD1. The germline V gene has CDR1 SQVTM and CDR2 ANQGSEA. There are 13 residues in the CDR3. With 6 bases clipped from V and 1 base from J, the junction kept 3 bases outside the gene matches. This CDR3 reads CSVYRGPNTEAFF. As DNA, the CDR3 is TGCAGCGTGTACAGGGGGCCGAACACTGAAGCTTTCTTT.

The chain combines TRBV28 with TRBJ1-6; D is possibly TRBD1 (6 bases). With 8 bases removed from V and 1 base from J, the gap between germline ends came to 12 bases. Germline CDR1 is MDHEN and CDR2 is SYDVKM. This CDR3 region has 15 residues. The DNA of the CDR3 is TGTGCCAGCCAGACAGGTAGATCCTATAATTCACCCCTCCACTTT. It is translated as CASQTGRSYNSPLHF.

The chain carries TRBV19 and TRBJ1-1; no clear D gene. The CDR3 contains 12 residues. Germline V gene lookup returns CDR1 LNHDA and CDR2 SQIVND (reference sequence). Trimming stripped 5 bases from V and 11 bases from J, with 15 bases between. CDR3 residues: CASSLGGAAAFF. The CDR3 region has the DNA TGTGCCAGTAGTCTCGGAGGTGCTGCTGCTTTCTTT.

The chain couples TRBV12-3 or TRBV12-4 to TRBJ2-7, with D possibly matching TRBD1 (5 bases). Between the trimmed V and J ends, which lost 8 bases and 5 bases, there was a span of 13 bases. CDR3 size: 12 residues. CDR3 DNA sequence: TGTGCCAGCGGGCTTGGGGCCCACGAGCAGTACTTC. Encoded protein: CASGLGAHEQYF.

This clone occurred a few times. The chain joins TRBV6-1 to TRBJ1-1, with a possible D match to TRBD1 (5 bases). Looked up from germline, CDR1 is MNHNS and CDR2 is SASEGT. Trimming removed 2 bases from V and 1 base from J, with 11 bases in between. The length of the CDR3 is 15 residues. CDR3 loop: CASSEPGRENTEAFF. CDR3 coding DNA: TGTGCCAGCAGTGAACCGGGCAGGGAGAACACTGAAGCTTTCTTT.

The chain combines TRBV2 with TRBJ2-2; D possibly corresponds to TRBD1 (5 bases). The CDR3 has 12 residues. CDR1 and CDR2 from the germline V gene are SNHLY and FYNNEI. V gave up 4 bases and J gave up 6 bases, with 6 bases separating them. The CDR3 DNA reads TGTGCCAGCAGTGGGGGCCCCGGGGAGCTGTTTTTT. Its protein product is CASSGGPGELFF.

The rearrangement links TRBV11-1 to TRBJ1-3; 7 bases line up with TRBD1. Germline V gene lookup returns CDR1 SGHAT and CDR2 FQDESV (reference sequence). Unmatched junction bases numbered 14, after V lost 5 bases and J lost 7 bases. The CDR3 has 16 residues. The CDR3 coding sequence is TGTGCCAGCAGCCCAGGGACAGAGAAGAATCGGAACACCATATATTTT. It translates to CASSPGTEKNRNTIYF.

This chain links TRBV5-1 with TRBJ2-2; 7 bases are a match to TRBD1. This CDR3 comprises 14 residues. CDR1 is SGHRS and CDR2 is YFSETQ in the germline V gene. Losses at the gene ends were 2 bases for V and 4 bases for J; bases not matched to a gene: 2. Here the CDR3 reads CASSLGQATGELFF. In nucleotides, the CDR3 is TGCGCCAGCAGCTTAGGACAGGCCACCGGGGAGCTGTTTTTT.

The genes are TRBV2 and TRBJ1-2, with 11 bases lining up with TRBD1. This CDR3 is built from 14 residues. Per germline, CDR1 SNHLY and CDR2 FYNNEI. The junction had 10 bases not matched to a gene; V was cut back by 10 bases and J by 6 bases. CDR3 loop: CATLRDRGYHGYTF. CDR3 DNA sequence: TGTGCCACCCTCCGGGACAGGGGGTATCATGGCTACACCTTC.

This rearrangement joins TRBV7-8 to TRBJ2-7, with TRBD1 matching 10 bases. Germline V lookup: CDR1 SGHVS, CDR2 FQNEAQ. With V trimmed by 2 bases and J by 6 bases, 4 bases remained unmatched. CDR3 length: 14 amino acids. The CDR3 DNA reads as TGTGCCAGCAGCTTAAGACAGGGGGCTGTCGAGCAGTACTTC. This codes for CASSLRQGAVEQYF. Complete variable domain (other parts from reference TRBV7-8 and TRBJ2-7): GAGVSQSPRYKVAKRGQDVALRCDPISGHVSLFWYQQALGQGPEFLTYFQNEAQLDKSGLPSDRFFAERPEGSVSTLKIQRTQQEDSAVYLCASSLRQGAVEQYFGPGTRLTVT.

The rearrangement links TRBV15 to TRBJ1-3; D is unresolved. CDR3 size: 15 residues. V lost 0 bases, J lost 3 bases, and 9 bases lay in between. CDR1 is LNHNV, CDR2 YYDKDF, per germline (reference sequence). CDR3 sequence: CATSRDIRGGNTIYF. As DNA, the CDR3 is TGTGCCACCAGCAGAGATATACGGGGTGGAAACACCATATATTTT.

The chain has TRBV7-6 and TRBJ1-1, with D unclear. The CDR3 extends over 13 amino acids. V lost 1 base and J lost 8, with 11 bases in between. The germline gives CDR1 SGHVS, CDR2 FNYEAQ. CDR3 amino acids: CASSLGVLSEAFF. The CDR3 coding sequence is TGTGCCAGCAGCTTAGGAGTCCTTTCGGAAGCTTTCTTT.

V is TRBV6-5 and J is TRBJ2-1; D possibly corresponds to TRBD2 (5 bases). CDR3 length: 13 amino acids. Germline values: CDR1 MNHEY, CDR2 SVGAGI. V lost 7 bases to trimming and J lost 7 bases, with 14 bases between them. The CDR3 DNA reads TGTGCCAGCACGGCCCCGGGGAATAATGAGCAGTTCTTC. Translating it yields CASTAPGNNEQFF.

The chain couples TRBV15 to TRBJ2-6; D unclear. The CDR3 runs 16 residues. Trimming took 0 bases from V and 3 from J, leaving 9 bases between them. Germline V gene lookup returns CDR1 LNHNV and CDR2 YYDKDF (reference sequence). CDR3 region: CATSRDRPSGANVLTF. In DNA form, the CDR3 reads TGTGCCACCAGCAGAGATCGACCTAGTGGGGCCAACGTCCTGACTTTC.

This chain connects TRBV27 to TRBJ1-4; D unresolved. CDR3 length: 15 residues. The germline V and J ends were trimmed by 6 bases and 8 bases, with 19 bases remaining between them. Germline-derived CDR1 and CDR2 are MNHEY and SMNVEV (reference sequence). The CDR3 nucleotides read TGTGCCAGCAGGAACGCAGGACCGAGCGGGGAAAAACTGTTTTTT. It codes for CASRNAGPSGEKLFF.

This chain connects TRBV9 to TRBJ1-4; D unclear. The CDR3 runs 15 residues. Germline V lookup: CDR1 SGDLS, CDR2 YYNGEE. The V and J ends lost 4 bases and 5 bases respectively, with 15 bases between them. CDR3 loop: CASSTRGTANEKLFF. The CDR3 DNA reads TGTGCCAGCAGCACCCGGGGTACTGCCAATGAAAAACTGTTTTTT.

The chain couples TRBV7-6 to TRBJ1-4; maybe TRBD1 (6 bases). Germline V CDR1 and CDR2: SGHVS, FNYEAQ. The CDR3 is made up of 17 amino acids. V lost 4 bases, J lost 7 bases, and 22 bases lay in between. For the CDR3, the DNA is TGTGCCAGCAGCTCCGTGCCGACAGGCGGTCCCGGTGAAAAACTGTTTTTT. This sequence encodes CASSSVPTGGPGEKLFF.

In DNA, the CDR3 is TGTGCCAGCAGTACAGGGGATATAATATACAATGAGCAGTTCTTC. Amino acids: CASSTGDIIYNEQFF. The J gene is TRBJ2-1, the V gene TRBV7-3, with TRBD1 matching over 7 bases. CDR3 length equals 15 residues. Trimming took 6 bases from V and 4 from J; bases not matched to a gene: 9. CDR1 SGHTA and CDR2 FQGTGA come from the germline V gene. Based on the CDR3 plus reference TRBV7-3 and TRBJ2-1, the full variable domain is GAGVSQTPSNKVTEKGKYVELRCDPISGHTALYWYRQSLGQGPEFLIYFQGTGAADDSGLPNDRFFAVRPEGSVSTLKIQRTERGDSAVYLCASSTGDIIYNEQFFGPGTRLTVL.

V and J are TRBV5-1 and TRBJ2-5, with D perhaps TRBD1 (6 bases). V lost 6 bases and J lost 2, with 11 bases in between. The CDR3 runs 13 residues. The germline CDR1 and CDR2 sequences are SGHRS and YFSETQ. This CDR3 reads CASTSDRQETQYF. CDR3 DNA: TGCGCCAGCACCTCGGACAGACAAGAGACCCAGTACTTC.

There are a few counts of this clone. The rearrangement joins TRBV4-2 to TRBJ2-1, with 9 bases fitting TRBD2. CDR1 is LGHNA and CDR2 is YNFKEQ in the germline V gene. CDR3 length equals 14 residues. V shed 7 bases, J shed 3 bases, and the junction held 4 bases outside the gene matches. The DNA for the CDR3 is TGTGCCAGCAAGGCGGGGGGGGACTACAATGAGCAGTTCTTC. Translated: CASKAGGDYNEQFF.

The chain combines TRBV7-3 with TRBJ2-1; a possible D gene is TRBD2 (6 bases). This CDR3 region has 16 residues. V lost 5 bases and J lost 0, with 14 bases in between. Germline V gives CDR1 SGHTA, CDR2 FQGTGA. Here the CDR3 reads CASSLSGGNSYNEQFF. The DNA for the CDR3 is TGTGCCAGCAGCCTAAGTGGGGGGAACTCCTACAATGAGCAGTTCTTC.

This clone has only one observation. In nucleotides, the CDR3 is TGTGCCAGCAGCTTGGGCCAGGGTGGATTTGGCTACACCTTC. This translates into CASSLGQGGFGYTF. The chain employs TRBV5-6 and TRBJ1-2, with a possible D match to TRBD1 (5 bases). Trimming cost V 0 bases and J 7 bases, with 13 bases left between them. Looked up from germline, CDR1 is SGHDT and CDR2 is YYEEEE. There are 14 residues in the CDR3.

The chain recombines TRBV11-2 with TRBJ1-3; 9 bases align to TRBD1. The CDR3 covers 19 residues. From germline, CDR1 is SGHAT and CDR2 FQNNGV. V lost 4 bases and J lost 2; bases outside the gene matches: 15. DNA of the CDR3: TGTGCCAGCAGCTCACCTCGGACAGGGGCCTTGGGACCTGGAAACACCATATATTTT. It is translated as CASSSPRTGALGPGNTIYF.

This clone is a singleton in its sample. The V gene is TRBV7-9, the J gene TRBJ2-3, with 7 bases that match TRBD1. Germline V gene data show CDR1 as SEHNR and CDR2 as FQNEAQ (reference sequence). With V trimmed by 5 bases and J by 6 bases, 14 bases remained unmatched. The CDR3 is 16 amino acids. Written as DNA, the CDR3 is TGTGCCAGCAGCCCAAGCCTGGACAGGCCCCTCGATACGCAGTATTTT. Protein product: CASSPSLDRPLDTQYF. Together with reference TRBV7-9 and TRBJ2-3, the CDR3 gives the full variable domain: DTGVSQNPRHKITKRGQNVTFRCDPISEHNRLYWYRQTLGQGPEFLTYFQNEAQLEKSRLLSDRFSAERPKGSFSTLEIQRTEQGDSAMYLCASSPSLDRPLDTQYFGPGTRLTVL.

CDR3 sequence (DNA): TGCGCCAGCAGCCCCCAGGGGGCGCAAATATACACCTTC. Its translation is CASSPQGAQIYTF. The genes are TRBV4-1 and TRBJ1-2; 8 bases agree with TRBD1. Germline V lookup: CDR1 MGHRA, CDR2 YSYEKL. J lost 11 bases, V lost 4 bases, and 9 bases had no gene match. There are 13 residues in the CDR3.

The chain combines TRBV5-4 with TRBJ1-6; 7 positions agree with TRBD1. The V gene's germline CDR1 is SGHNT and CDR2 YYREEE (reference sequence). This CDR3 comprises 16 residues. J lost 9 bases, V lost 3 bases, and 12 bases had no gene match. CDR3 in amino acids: CASSSRTGGARSPLHF. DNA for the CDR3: TGTGCCAGCAGCTCCAGGACAGGAGGTGCCCGTTCACCCCTCCACTTT.